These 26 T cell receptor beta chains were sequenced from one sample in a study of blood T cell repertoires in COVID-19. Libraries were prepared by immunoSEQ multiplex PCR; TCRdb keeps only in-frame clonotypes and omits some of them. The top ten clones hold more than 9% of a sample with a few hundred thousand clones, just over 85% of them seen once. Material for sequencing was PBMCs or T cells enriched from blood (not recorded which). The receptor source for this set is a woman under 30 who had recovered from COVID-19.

The CDR3 nucleotides are TGTGCCAGCAGCTTAGAGGGGCCGAGCCAGCCCCAGCATTTT. Translation: CASSLEGPSQPQHF. The chain is built from TRBV7-2 and TRBJ1-5, with D perhaps matching TRBD1 (5 bases). Trimming shortened V by 1 base and J by 7 bases, and 11 bases separated the two germline ends. In germline, CDR1 is SGHTA, CDR2 FQGNSA. CDR3 length: 14 residues.

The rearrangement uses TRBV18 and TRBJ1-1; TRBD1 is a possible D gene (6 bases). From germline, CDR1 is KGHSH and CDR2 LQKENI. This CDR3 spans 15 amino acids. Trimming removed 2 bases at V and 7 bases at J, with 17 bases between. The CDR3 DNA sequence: TGTGCCAGCTCACCAAGTGGGGGCGGGGGAAATGAAGCTTTCTTT. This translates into CASSPSGGGGNEAFF.

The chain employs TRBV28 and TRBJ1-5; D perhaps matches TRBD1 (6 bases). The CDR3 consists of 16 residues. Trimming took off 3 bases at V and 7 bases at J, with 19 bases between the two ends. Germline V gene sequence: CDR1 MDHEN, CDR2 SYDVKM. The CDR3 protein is CASSFPIRQVGQPQHF. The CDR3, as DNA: TGTGCCAGCAGTTTCCCAATACGACAGGTAGGACAGCCCCAGCATTTT. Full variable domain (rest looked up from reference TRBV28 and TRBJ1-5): DVKVTQSSRYLVKRTGEKVFLECVQDMDHENMFWYRQDPGLGLRLIYFSYDVKMKEKGDIPEGYSVSREKKERFSLILESASTNQTSMYLCASSFPIRQVGQPQHFGDGTRLSIL.

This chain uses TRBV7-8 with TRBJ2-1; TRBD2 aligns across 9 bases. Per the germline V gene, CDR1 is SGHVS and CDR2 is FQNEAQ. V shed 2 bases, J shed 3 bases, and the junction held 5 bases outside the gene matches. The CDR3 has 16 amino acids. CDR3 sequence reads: CASSLKPSGIYNEQFF. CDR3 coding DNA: TGTGCCAGCAGCTTAAAACCTAGCGGGATCTACAATGAGCAGTTCTTC.

The CDR3 reads CASSPGRSFGDTQYF. In nucleotides, the CDR3 is TGTGCCAGCAGCCCCGGGAGGAGTTTTGGAGATACGCAGTATTTT. This rearrangement joins TRBV5-4 to TRBJ2-3; TRBD2 matches 7 bases. The V segment lost 4 bases and the J segment 5 bases; nucleotides outside the gene matches: 10. Germline CDR1 and CDR2: SGHNT and YYREEE (reference sequence). The CDR3 loop spans 15 amino acids.

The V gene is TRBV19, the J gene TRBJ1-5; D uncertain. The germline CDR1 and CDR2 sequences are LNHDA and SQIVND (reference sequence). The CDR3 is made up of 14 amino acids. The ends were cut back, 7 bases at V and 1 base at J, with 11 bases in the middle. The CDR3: CASTPRGSNQPQHF. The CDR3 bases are TGTGCCAGTACTCCCAGAGGGAGCAATCAGCCCCAGCATTTT.

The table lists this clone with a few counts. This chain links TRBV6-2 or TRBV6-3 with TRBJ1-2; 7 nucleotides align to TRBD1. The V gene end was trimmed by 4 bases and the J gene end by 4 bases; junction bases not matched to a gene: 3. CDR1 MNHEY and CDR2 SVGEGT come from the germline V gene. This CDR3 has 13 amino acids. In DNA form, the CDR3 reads TGTGCCAGCAGTTGGGACAGTCCCTATGGCTACACCTTC. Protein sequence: CASSWDSPYGYTF.

CDR3 protein: CASSQGIIGEQYF. CDR3 bases: TGTGCCAGCAGCCAAGGTATCATCGGCGAGCAGTACTTC. The chain joins TRBV3-1 (or the pseudogene TRBV3-2) to TRBJ2-7, with no clear D. This CDR3 spans 13 amino acids. V lost 1 base, J lost 6 bases, and 10 bases lay in between. Germline CDR1 reads LGHDT; CDR2 reads YNNKEL (reference sequence).

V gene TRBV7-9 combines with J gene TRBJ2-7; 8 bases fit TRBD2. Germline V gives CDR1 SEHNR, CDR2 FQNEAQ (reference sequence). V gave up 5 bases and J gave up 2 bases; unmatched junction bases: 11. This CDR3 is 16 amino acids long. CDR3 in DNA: TGTGCCAGCAGCCCGCGGACAGCGGGAGTTGCCTACGAGCAGTACTTC. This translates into CASSPRTAGVAYEQYF.

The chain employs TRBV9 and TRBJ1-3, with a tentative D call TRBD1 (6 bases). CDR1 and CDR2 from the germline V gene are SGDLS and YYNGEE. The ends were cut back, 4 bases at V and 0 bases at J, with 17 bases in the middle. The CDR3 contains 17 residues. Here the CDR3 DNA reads TGTGCCAGCAGCTCCTCGGGGAACAGGGCCTCTGGAAACACCATATATTTT. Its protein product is CASSSSGNRASGNTIYF.

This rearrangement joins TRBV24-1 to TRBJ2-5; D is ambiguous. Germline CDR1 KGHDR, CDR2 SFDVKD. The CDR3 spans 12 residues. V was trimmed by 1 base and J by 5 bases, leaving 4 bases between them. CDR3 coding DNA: TGTGCCACCAGTGATTTCGGGGAGACCCAGTACTTC. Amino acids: CATSDFGETQYF.

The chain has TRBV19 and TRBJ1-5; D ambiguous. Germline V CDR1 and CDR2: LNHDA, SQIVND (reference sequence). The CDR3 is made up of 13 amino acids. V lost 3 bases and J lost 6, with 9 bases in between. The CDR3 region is CASSIEVGQPQHF. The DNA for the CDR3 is TGTGCCAGTAGTATCGAGGTTGGTCAGCCCCAGCATTTT.

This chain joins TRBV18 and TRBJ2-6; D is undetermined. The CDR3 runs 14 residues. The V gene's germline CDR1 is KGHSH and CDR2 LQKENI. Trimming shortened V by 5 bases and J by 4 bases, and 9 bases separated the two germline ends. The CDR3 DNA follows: TGTGCCAGCTCAGAAGCTGCCGGGGCCAACGTCCTGACTTTC. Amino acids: CASSEAAGANVLTF.

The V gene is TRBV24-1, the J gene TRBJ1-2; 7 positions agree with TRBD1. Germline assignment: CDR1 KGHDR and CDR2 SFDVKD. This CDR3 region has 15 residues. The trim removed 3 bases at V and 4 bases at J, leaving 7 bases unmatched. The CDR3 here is CATSDRDTGAYGYTF. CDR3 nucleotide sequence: TGTGCCACCAGTGATCGAGATACAGGGGCCTATGGCTACACCTTC.

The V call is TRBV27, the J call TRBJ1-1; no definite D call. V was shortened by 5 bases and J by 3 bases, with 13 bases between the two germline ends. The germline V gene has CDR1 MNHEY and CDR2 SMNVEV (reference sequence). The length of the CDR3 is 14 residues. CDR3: CASSPYVEDTEAFF. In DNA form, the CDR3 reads TGTGCCAGCAGTCCGTACGTCGAGGACACTGAAGCTTTCTTT.

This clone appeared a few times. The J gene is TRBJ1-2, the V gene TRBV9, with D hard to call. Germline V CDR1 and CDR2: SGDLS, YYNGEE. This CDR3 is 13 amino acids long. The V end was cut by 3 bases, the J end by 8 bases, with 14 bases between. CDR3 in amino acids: CASSEEPSMGYTF. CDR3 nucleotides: TGTGCCAGCAGCGAGGAGCCGTCTATGGGCTACACCTTC. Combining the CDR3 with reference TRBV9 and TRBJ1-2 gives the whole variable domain DSGVTQTPKHLITATGQRVTLRCSPRSGDLSVYWYQQSLDQGLQFLIQYYNGEERAKGNILERFSAQQFPDLHSELNLSSLELGDSALYFCASSEEPSMGYTFGSGTRLTVV.

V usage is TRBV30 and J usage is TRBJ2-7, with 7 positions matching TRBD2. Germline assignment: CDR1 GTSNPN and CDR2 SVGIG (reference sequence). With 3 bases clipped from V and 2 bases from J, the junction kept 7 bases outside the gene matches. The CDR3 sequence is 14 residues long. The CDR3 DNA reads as TGTGCCTGGAGGGGGTCTAGCGGTCCCTACGAGCAGTACTTC. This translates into CAWRGSSGPYEQYF.

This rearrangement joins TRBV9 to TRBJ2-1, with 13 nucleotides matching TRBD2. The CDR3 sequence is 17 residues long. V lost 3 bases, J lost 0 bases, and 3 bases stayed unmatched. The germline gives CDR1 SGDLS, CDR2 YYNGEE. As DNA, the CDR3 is TGTGCCAGCAGCGGTTGGACTAGCGGGAGCTCCTACAATGAGCAGTTCTTC. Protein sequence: CASSGWTSGSSYNEQFF.

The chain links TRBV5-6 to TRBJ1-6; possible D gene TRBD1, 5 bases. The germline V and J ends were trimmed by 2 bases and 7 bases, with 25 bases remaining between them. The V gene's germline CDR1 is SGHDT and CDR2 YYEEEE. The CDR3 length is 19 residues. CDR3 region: CASSFPSLDSDFSNSPLHF. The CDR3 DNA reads TGTGCCAGCAGCTTCCCCTCTCTTGACAGTGATTTCTCCAATTCACCCCTCCACTTT.

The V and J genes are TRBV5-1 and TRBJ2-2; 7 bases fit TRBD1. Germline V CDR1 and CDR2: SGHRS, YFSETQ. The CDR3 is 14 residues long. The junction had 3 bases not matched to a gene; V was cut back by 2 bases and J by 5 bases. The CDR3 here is CASSFGTATGELFF. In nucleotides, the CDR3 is TGCGCCAGCAGCTTTGGGACAGCGACCGGGGAGCTGTTTTTT.

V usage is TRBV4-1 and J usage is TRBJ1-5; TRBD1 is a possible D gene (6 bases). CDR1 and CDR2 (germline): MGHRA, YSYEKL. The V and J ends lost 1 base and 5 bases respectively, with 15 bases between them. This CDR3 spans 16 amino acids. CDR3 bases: TGCGCCAGCAGCCAAGTGCGGGGGCCCCGGGATCAGCCCCAGCATTTT. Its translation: CASSQVRGPRDQPQHF.

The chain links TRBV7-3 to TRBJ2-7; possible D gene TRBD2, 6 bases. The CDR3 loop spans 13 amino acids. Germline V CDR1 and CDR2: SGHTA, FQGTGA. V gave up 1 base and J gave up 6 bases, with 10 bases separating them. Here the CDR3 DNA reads TGTGCCAGCAGCTTAATTATGGGGGGCGAGCAGTACTTC. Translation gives CASSLIMGGEQYF.

CDR3 sequence reads: CASAGQGNTEAFF. The CDR3 DNA reads as TGTGCCAGCGCTGGACAGGGGAACACTGAAGCTTTCTTT. The chain combines TRBV2 with TRBJ1-1; TRBD1 aligns across 8 bases. The germline CDR1 and CDR2 sequences are SNHLY and FYNNEI. This CDR3 is 13 amino acids long. V shed 8 bases, J shed 1 base, and the junction held 3 bases outside the gene matches.

The CDR3 nucleotides are TGTGCCAGCAGCCGACAGGGGAGGAACACTGAAGCTTTCTTT. Translated: CASSRQGRNTEAFF. The chain recombines TRBV6-5 with TRBJ1-1, with 8 bases that match TRBD1. The CDR3 loop spans 14 amino acids. The V and J ends lost 6 bases and 1 base, in that order; junction bases with no gene match: 4. Germline V gene sequence: CDR1 MNHEY, CDR2 SVGAGI.

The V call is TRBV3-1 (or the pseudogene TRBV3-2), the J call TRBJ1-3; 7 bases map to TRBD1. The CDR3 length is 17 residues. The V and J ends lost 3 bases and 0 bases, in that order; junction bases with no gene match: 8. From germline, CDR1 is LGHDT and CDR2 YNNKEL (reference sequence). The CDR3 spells CASSHLYTGVSGNTIYF. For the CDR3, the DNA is TGTGCCAGCAGCCACCTTTACACAGGGGTCTCTGGAAACACCATATATTTT.

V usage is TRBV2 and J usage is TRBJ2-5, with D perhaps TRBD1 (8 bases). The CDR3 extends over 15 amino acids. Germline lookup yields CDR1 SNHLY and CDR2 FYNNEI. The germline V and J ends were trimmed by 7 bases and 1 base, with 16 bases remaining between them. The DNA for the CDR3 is TGTGCCAGCACACCACAGGGGGGGGGCCAAGAGACCCAGTACTTC. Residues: CASTPQGGGQETQYF.